These T cell receptor beta chains were read from a single sample in a study of blood T cell repertoires in COVID-19. TCRdb's copy holds only in-frame clones and misses some; the assay was immunoSEQ multiplex PCR. The sample yields over 35,000 clones, about 86% seen once. Specimen: peripheral blood. Receptors originate from a human donor with acute or convalescent COVID-19. The donor label of this sample is uncertain. CDR3s leave out the opening cysteine and the closing phenylalanine or tryptophan. Clone size, where shown, is once, few, many, or a class for clones that have expanded.

V gene	J gene	clone size	CDR3 protein
TRBV5-4	TRBJ1-4	few	ASSFNRGINEKLF
TRBV25-1	TRBJ2-7	NA	ASSEGQGLYEQY
TRBV27	TRBJ1-4	NA	ASSLRGLGEKLF
TRBV7-3	TRBJ2-1	NA	ASSLLGGTNNEQF
TRBV6-6	TRBJ2-4	NA	ATRGENIQY
TRBV18	TRBJ1-1	NA	ASSPPGQGGRLNTEAF
TRBV15	TRBJ2-7	NA	ATSGGQSAYEQY
TRBV9	TRBJ1-1	NA	ASSPRWGSQNTEAF
TRBV27	TRBJ2-1	NA	ASSWEQGPYNEQF
TRBV19	TRBJ2-3	NA	ASSLAESTDTQY
TRBV3-1/TRBV3-2	TRBJ1-1	NA	ASSLRDRENTEAF
TRBV10-3	TRBJ2-5	NA	AISEPTGGEETQY
TRBV19	TRBJ2-6	NA	ASSRDSSSGANVLT
TRBV5-6	TRBJ1-1	NA	ASSQTGGRITF
TRBV9	TRBJ1-2	NA	ASSGPQDRGRSYT
TRBV7-9	TRBJ1-2	NA	ASSPRERQATYGYT
TRBV19	TRBJ1-1	once	ASATGPNTEAF
TRBV27	TRBJ2-6	NA	ASSLRQAGANVLT
TRBV7-3	TRBJ2-2	few	ASSQAGGGTGELF
TRBV9	TRBJ2-3	NA	ASSAGDSSTSQTQY
TRBV10-3	TRBJ2-2	NA	AIRGGAGLDTGELF
TRBV18	TRBJ2-2	few	ASSTGEAGPAGELF
TRBV4-2	TRBJ1-5	NA	ASSQGQGGDQPQH
TRBV10-3	TRBJ2-3	NA	ATLGGTDTQY
TRBV19	TRBJ2-5	few	ASSASGTVQETQY
TRBV2	TRBJ1-1	NA	ASVTRLEAF
TRBV19	TRBJ1-4	once	ASTQRRATNEKLF
TRBV24-1	TRBJ1-2	NA	ATSDRGQANYGYT
TRBV6-5	TRBJ2-7	NA	ASSYGVQGGWQY
TRBV7-2	TRBJ2-7	NA	ASSSNPTGTYEQY
TRBV5-4	TRBJ1-5	once	ASSLRTAGGNQPQH
TRBV30	TRBJ1-5	NA	AWSQNSNQPQH
TRBV2	TRBJ2-5	NA	ASSDRDTVGTQY
TRBV7-9	TRBJ2-2	NA	ASRLRGTGELF
TRBV6-5	TRBJ1-5	NA	ASSPQGHNQPQH
TRBV28	TRBJ2-3	NA	ASRQGPFSTDTQY
TRBV29-1	TRBJ1-4	NA	SVESGQGSEKLF
TRBV5-1	TRBJ2-1	NA	ASSLGIAGGWLPNEQF
TRBV19	TRBJ2-1	NA	ASSIRQYNEQF